This note documents a single TCR beta chain sequence. Its antigen is currently unknown. Germline-derived CDR1 and CDR2 are LNHDA and SQIVND (reference sequence). J was trimmed by 5 bases and V by 9 bases; bases with no gene match: 5. The CDR3 sequence is 12 residues long. The data were obtained in a study of cytomegalovirus exposure and HLA in healthy donors. General study results and limits: For most TCR beta V segments, an earlier analysis put the productive rate at about 87% or about 30% of the time. Analysis was carried out at a later point, and it linked a missense DCLRE1C variant to TCR beta V- and J-gene trimming. The records held CMV serostatus as the only immune exposure information.

The PCR contained 60 Vbeta and 13 Jbeta primers. Clones were sequenced by immunoSEQ multiplex PCR, and TCRdb holds only the in-frame ones, with some missing. The sample lists under 50,000 clones, 72% occurring once. V usage is TRBV19 and J usage is TRBJ1-1; 8 positions agree with TRBD1. Sequencing input: PBMCs. The sequence was collected from a young man in good health and CMV-seronegative. The CDR3 protein is CASPGQVTEAFF. DNA for the CDR3: TGTGCCAGCCCGGGACAGGTTACTGAAGCTTTCTTT. The full variable domain, rest sourced from reference TRBV19 and TRBJ1-1, is DGGITQSPKYLFRKEGQNVTLSCEQNLNHDAMYWYRQDPGQGLRLIYYSQIVNDFQKGDIAEGYSVSREKKESFPLTVTSAQKNPTAFYLCASPGQVTEAFFGQGTRLTVV.